This T cell receptor beta chain was captured by sequencing in a study of blood T cells in healthy people across ages. Total RNA, at least 6 micrograms per sample, came from PBMCs. This clonotype was detected only a few times. Its target is not known. CDR1 and CDR2 from the germline V gene are DFQATT and SNEGSKA (reference sequence). This CDR3 spans 15 amino acids. The germline V and J ends were trimmed by 6 bases and 0 bases, with 17 bases remaining between them. A sample-barcoded 5' primer and a J-beta primer mix were used in a second PCR of roughly 7 to 11 cycles. Every molecule of cDNA carried a tag from a template-switch adaptor with 12 random nucleotides. TCRdb re-called the 5' RACE reads with MiXCR, one entry per CDR3 protein. Among about 1.4 million distinct CDR3 sequences listed, approximately 59% were seen once. The study, taken as a whole, reports: Correlation between TCR beta diversity and naive T cell percentage was strong. Any changes in expanded clonotypes were possibly confounded, as donor CMV status remained unknown.

V and J are TRBV20-1 and TRBJ1-2; D not certain. Sample: blood. The TCR comes from a man younger than 30 in good health. The chain's CDR3 is CSAPKVPVANYGYTF. CDR3 DNA: TGCAGTGCGCCGAAGGTTCCGGTAGCTAACTATGGCTACACCTTC.